What follows describes a single T cell receptor (beta chain). The sample is drawn from a study of blood T cell repertoires in COVID-19. Study-level background: From T cells, B-cell-depleted T cells, or PBMCs came the material, which was cDNA or gDNA.

The method was immunoSEQ multiplex PCR; TCRdb's version includes in-frame clones alone and lacks a portion of them. Of over 75,000 clones detected, about 77% appear once; the ten largest clones hold roughly 16%. Germline V gives CDR1 MNHNY, CDR2 SVGAGI (reference sequence). This CDR3 is 14 amino acids long. The J segment lost 1 base and the V segment lost 5 bases, leaving 4 bases of the junction unmatched. This chain links TRBV6-6 with TRBJ1-1; 7 positions agree with TRBD1. Sequences were obtained from peripheral blood. The source is a human donor in a cohort sampled during active COVID-19. The CDR3 DNA reads as TGTGCCAGCAGTACAGGGGTCGCGAACACTGAAGCTTTCTTT. Translating gives CASSTGVANTEAFF.